This T cell receptor (beta chain) is from a study of cytomegalovirus exposure and HLA in healthy donors. The PCR ran on 60 Vbeta and 13 Jbeta primers. The repertoire was sequenced with immunoSEQ multiplex PCR; TCRdb's copy has only in-frame clones and lacks some. The sample comprises about 160,000 clones, around 69% of which are singletons, and approximately 1.4% rests with the top ten. Germline assignment: CDR1 SGHRS and CDR2 YFSETQ. This CDR3 contains 15 residues. V was pared by 2 bases and J by 7 bases, with 6 bases of the junction left unmatched. Concerning this clone itself: Its antigen is currently unknown.

The study's findings and limits: Highly shared sequence variants in one cluster were likely a sequencing artifact. Earlier analysis found most TCR beta V segments productive about 87% or about 30% of the time. In vitro data verified a few CMV-associated chains as specific for CMV antigens.

Sequenced: PBMCs. This receptor was taken from a man aged 60 to 75 in good health and CMV-seronegative. The gene calls are TRBV5-1 and TRBJ1-4; 9 nucleotides agree with TRBD1. Written as DNA, the CDR3 is TGCGCCAGCAGCTTCATGACAGGGGGAGGTGAAAAACTGTTTTTT. This codes for CASSFMTGGGEKLFF. Looking up the rest from reference TRBV5-1 and TRBJ1-4 gives the full variable domain: KAGVTQTPRYLIKTRGQQVTLSCSPISGHRSVSWYQQTPGQGLQFLFEYFSETQRNKGNFPGRFSGRQFSNSRSEMNVSTLELGDSALYLCASSFMTGGGEKLFFGSGTQLSVL.